Reported below is one T cell receptor (beta chain). Its antigen is unknown. The record originates from a study of radiotherapy plus CTLA-4 blockade in lung cancer. On the study more broadly: Patients showed objective responses in 15% to 20% of cases, and disease control was achieved by approximately 30%.

Study-wide findings and caveats: TCR clones of tumor origin grew in blood after radiotherapy plus ipilimumab.

Trimming left V 0 bases short and J 7 bases short, with 10 bases between. Germline V gives CDR1 SGHVS, CDR2 FQNEAQ. This CDR3 has 13 amino acids. Repertoires were generated with immunoSEQ multiplex PCR, while TCRdb's copy carries only in-frame clones and drops some. The sample lists approximately 83,000 clones, 78% occurring once. The chain couples TRBV7-8 to TRBJ2-7; D is ambiguous. The sequences come from peripheral blood, collected from a patient treated with radiotherapy plus ipilimumab. The receptor comes from a human donor with non-small cell lung cancer who had a partial response to radiotherapy plus ipilimumab. Some clones in this sample may be carry-over from other donors' samples. CDR3 region: CASSLAGLREQYF. The CDR3 nucleotides read TGTGCCAGCAGCTTAGCCGGTCTCAGGGAGCAGTACTTC.